This entry lists 2 T cell receptor beta chains sequenced from one sample in a study of blood T cell repertoires in COVID-19. The method was immunoSEQ multiplex PCR; TCRdb's version includes in-frame clones alone and lacks a portion of them. The top ten hold approximately 11% of the sample, which has about 160,000 clones, 75% to 90% seen once. The specimen was peripheral blood. These TCRs come from a human donor in a cohort sampled during active COVID-19.

This clone has a count of ten or more. The V call is TRBV19, the J call TRBJ2-2; D may be TRBD2 (5 bases). The germline gives CDR1 LNHDA, CDR2 SQIVND (reference sequence). The CDR3 has 11 residues. CDR3 sequence reads: CGSGWTGELFF. CDR3 coding DNA: TGTGGCTCGGGGTGGACCGGGGAGCTGTTTTTT.

The chain's CDR3 is CASSLGQAKLFF. CDR3 bases: TGTGCCAGCAGTCTGGGACAGGCGAAACTGTTTTTT. The chain carries TRBV12-3 or TRBV12-4 and TRBJ1-4; 8 nucleotides match TRBD1. Trimming cost V 5 bases and J 11 bases; bases outside gene matches: 4. There are 12 residues in the CDR3.